Each of the 7 T cell receptor beta chains below was sequenced from the same sample in a study of cytomegalovirus exposure and HLA in healthy donors (dated 2017 in TCRdb). The library was built by means of the immunoSEQ multiplex PCR assay. For the multiplex PCR, a mixture combining 60 forward primers for TCR Vbeta segments and 13 reverse primers for TCR Jbeta segments was used. TCRdb holds this immuneACCESS table with in-frame rearrangements only. Some clones are missing; in checked studies, unresolved V genes explain under half, and the rest has no known cause. The table for this sample lists roughly 130,000 clones; 65% to 90% of them were counted only once. The top ten clonotypes cover roughly 10% of the sample. The specimen was PBMCs. Receptor source: a male donor in good health and CMV-seropositive.

The chain recombines TRBV7-3 with TRBJ2-3, with D possibly matching TRBD2 (5 bases). The CDR3 is 13 residues long. Trimming left V 6 bases short and J 6 bases short, with 13 bases between. Germline V gives CDR1 SGHTA, CDR2 FQGTGA. The CDR3 coding sequence is TGTGCCAGCAGTCCACGCGGACTTGATACGCAGTATTTT. Translating gives CASSPRGLDTQYF. The full variable domain, rest sourced from reference TRBV7-3 and TRBJ2-3, is GAGVSQTPSNKVTEKGKYVELRCDPISGHTALYWYRQSLGQGPEFLIYFQGTGAADDSGLPNDRFFAVRPEGSVSTLKIQRTERGDSAVYLCASSPRGLDTQYFGPGTRLTVL.

This chain connects TRBV6-5 to TRBJ2-7, with D possibly TRBD2 on 5 matching bases. Germline V gene lookup returns CDR1 MNHEY and CDR2 SVGAGI. The CDR3 length is 14 residues. Between the trimmed V and J ends, which lost 2 bases and 4 bases, there was a span of 12 bases. CDR3 sequence: CASSYRGPGYEQYF. The CDR3 DNA reads as TGTGCCAGCAGTTACCGCGGGCCTGGGTACGAGCAGTACTTC.

This chain joins TRBV25-1 and TRBJ2-7; no reliable D call. This CDR3 spans 13 amino acids. V gave up 3 bases and J gave up 2 bases, with 8 bases separating them. Germline V CDR1 and CDR2: MGHDK, SYGVNS. The CDR3: CASSEALTYEQYF. The DNA of the CDR3 is TGTGCCAGCAGTGAGGCTCTTACCTACGAGCAGTACTTC.

V and J are TRBV5-4 and TRBJ1-1; maybe TRBD1 (6 bases). V dropped 5 bases and J dropped 6 bases, with 11 bases sitting between them. The CDR3 spans 12 residues. Germline V lookup: CDR1 SGHNT, CDR2 YYREEE (reference sequence). CDR3: CASRKQGAEAFF. The DNA of the CDR3 is TGTGCCAGCAGGAAACAGGGAGCTGAAGCTTTCTTT.

The chain employs TRBV6-1 and TRBJ2-1; perhaps TRBD1 as D (5 bases). The CDR3 totals 12 residues. Germline V gene sequence: CDR1 MNHNS, CDR2 SASEGT. V lost 2 bases to trimming and J lost 10 bases, with 9 bases between them. CDR3 in DNA: TGTGCCAGCAGTGAACAGGGCGGAGAGCAGTTCTTC. As protein: CASSEQGGEQFF.

In DNA form, the CDR3 reads TGTGCCAGCAGTGGGGTTGGAGGGGATACGCAGTATTTT. Translating it yields CASSGVGGDTQYF. V and J are TRBV2 and TRBJ2-3, with a tentative D call TRBD2 (6 bases). Germline CDR1 and CDR2: SNHLY and FYNNEI. This CDR3 is 13 amino acids long. V shed 4 bases and J shed 6 bases, with 11 bases lying between them.

V and J are TRBV28 and TRBJ1-2, with 7 bases fitting TRBD1. The CDR3 totals 13 residues. J was trimmed by 3 bases and V by 6 bases; bases with no gene match: 4. Germline-derived CDR1 and CDR2 are MDHEN and SYDVKM. CDR3 nucleotide sequence: TGTGCCAGCAGCCACGGGACAGACTATGGCTACACCTTC. This codes for CASSHGTDYGYTF.